This T cell receptor (beta chain) was sequenced in a study of T cell repertoires in cytomegalovirus infection. Study context: Public TCR beta signatures provided an indication of both CMV infection and a matching HLA type.

As regards this clonotype: What it binds is unknown.

TCRdb analysed the reads with MiXCR anew, one entry per CDR3 protein. The sample lists about 900,000 distinct CDR3 sequences; approximately 32% were seen once. V dropped 0 bases and J dropped 11 bases, with 16 bases sitting between them. The CDR3 spans 14 residues. Per the germline V gene, CDR1 is ENHRY and CDR2 is SYGVKD. This sequence was found in a human donor in good health (CMV status not recorded). Some clones in this sample may be carry-over from other donors' samples. The material sequenced was cultured CD8+ T cells from PBMCs, taken from culture after CMV antigen stimulation. This sequence joins TRBV10-3 and TRBJ1-1; D not resolved. The chain's CDR3 is CAISESYSRLGAFF. CDR3 nucleotide sequence: TGTGCCATCAGTGAGTCCTATTCTAGACTCGGCGCTTTCTTT.